The 7 T cell receptor beta chains below were found in one sample sequenced in a study of cytomegalovirus exposure and HLA in healthy donors. PCR involved 60 Vbeta and 13 Jbeta primers. Assay: immunoSEQ multiplex PCR; the TCRdb copy retains only in-frame clones and omits some. The data hold about 93,000 clones, with about 79% observed a single time. Sequences were obtained from PBMCs. Source of these receptors: a man between 45 and 60 years old in good health and CMV-seronegative.

This chain links TRBV6-1 with TRBJ1-3, with unresolved D. Trimming took 7 bases from V and 4 from J, leaving 5 bases between them. Looked up from germline, CDR1 is MNHNS and CDR2 is SASEGT. The CDR3 runs to 11 residues. CDR3 amino acids: CASTNGNTIYF. In nucleotides, the CDR3 is TGTGCCAGCACTAACGGAAACACCATATATTTT.

The V call is TRBV21-1, the J call TRBJ2-6; TRBD2 reflects the table's D call only, with no check against the DNA. TRBV21-1 is shown as a pseudogene. The CDR3 consists of 19 residues. This CDR3 is CASSKDERCRPSGANVLTF. Here the CDR3 DNA reads TGTGCCAGCAGCAAAGACGAGAGGTGCCGGCCCTCTGGGGCCAACGTCCTGACTTTC.

This sequence joins TRBV9 and TRBJ2-7, with TRBD2 matching over 10 bases. The J segment lost 4 bases and the V segment lost 0 bases, leaving 10 bases of the junction unmatched. Looked up from germline, CDR1 is SGDLS and CDR2 is YYNGEE. This CDR3 has 17 amino acids. The CDR3 spells CASSVGGGLAGEYEQYF. CDR3 sequence (DNA): TGTGCCAGCAGCGTAGGCGGGGGGCTAGCGGGAGAGTACGAGCAGTACTTC.

This rearrangement joins TRBV7-9 to TRBJ2-1; 8 positions match TRBD2. The junction had 13 bases not matched to a gene; V was cut back by 5 bases and J by 10 bases. The germline CDR1 and CDR2 sequences are SEHNR and FQNEAQ (reference sequence). This CDR3 contains 15 residues. The CDR3 bases are TGTGCCAGCAGCCCCCTGGGCCGGGCTAGCGGGGAGCAGTTCTTC. Protein sequence: CASSPLGRASGEQFF.

The J gene is TRBJ2-1, the V gene TRBV29-1; D is perhaps TRBD2 (6 bases). This CDR3 region has 13 residues. The V end lost 7 bases, the J end lost 4 bases, and 14 bases lay between the germline ends. The V gene's germline CDR1 is SQVTM and CDR2 ANQGSEA. CDR3 sequence reads: CSGRPGSYNEQFF. The CDR3, as DNA: TGCAGCGGGCGCCCCGGGAGTTACAATGAGCAGTTCTTC.

The V and J genes are TRBV20-1 and TRBJ2-7; D is unresolved. V lost 1 base to trimming and J lost 7 bases, with 8 bases between them. CDR1 and CDR2 (germline): DFQATT, SNEGSKA (reference sequence). CDR3 length equals 11 residues. CDR3 loop: CSARGRQEQYF. CDR3 nucleotides: TGCAGTGCTAGAGGGCGGCAGGAGCAGTACTTC.

As regards this clone: Different DNA sequences within this sample yield the same CDR3. The V gene is TRBV5-1, the J gene TRBJ2-1, with 11 nucleotides matching TRBD2. The CDR3 consists of 15 residues. V dropped 1 base and J dropped 4; count of bases not matched to a gene: 1. CDR1 and CDR2 from the germline V gene are SGHRS and YFSETQ. The CDR3 nucleotides are TGCGCCAGCAGCTTGAGGACTAGCGGGTACAATGAGCAGTTCTTC. This gives the protein CASSLRTSGYNEQFF.